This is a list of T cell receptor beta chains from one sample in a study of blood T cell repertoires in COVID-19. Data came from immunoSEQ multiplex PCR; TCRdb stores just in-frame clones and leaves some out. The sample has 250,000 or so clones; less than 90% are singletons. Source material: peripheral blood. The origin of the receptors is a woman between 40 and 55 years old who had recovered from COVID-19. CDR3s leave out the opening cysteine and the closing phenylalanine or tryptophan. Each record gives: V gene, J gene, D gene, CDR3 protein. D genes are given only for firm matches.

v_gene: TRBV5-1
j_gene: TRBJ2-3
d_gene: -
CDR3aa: ASSSGTDTQY

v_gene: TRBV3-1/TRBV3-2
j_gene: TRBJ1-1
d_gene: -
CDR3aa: ASSLGGGTEAF

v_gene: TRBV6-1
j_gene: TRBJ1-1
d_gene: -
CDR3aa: ASSLNPGTEAF

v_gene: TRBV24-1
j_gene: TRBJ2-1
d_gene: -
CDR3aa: ATSDSIPGDSVSGEQF

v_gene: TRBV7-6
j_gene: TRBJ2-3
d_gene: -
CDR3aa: ASSLTYTDTQY

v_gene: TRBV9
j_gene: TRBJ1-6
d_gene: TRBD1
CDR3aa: ASSPTSRQGGSPLH

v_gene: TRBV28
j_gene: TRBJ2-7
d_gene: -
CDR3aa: ASSATGSGRSYEQY

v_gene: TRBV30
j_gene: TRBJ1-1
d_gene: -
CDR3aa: AWTLGMNTEAF

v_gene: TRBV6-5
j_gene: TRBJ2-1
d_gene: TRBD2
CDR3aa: ASSYQITSANEQF

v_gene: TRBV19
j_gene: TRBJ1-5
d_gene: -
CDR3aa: ASTVQGNQPQH

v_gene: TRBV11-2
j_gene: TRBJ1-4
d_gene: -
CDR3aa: ASSLDGIGTNEKLF

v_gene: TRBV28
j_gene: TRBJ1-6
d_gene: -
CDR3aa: ASSISSYNSPLH

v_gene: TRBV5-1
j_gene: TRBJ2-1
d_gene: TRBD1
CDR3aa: ASSWGQGAYNEQF

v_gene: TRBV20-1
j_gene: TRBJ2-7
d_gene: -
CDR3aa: SAISSYEQY

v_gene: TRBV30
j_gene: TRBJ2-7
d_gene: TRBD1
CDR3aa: AWSVGTGTYEQY

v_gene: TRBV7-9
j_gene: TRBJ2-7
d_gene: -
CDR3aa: ASSYGAVLYEQY

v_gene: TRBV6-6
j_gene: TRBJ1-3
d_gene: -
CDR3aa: ASSYSIGDSGNTIY

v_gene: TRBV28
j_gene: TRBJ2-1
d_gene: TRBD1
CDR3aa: ASSFPANRGKNEQF

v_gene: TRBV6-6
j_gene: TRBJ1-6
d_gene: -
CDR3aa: ASSYARGGYSPLH

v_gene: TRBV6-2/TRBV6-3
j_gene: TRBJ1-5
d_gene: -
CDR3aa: ASSDPSAGRQPQH

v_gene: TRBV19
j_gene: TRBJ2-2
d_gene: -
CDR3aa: ASSIMRGGHGELF

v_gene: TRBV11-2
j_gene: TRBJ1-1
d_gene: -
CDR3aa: ASSLSQVNTEAF

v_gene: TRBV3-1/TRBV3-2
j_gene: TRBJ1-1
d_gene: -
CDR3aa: ASSQGGGYTEAF

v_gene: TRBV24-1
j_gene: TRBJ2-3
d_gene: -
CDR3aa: ATLGGADTQY

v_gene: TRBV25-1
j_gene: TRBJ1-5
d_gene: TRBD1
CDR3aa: ASTGGGNQPQH

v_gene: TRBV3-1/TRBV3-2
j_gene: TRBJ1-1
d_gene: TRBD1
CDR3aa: ASSPRTGASGTEAF

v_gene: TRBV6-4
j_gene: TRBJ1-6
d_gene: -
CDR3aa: ASSLGGERSNSPLH